This T cell receptor beta chain was identified during a study of T cells in localized non-small cell lung cancer. Study-wide points: Sequencing involved a lone tumor region, leaving heterogeneity possible. Density of T cells in blood, when higher, went with longer overall survival. The greatest T cell clonality was found in uninvolved adjacent lung (higher than in tumor). Appearing in adjacent lung were a median 57 of the top 100 tumor clones.

Germline loops: CDR1 WSHSY, CDR2 SAAADI. The CDR3 spans 14 residues. Unmatched junction bases numbered 8, after V lost 8 bases and J lost 3 bases. TCRdb keeps only in-frame clones here, not all; method: immunoSEQ multiplex PCR. The sample includes approximately 63,000 clones, approximately 90% of them seen just once. Of note for this clone: The antigen remains unidentified.

The J gene is TRBJ2-5, the V gene TRBV10-2, with 8 nucleotides matching TRBD2. This sequence originates from a man aged 35-75 years with stage I squamous cell lung carcinoma. The sample consisted of peripheral blood, taken before any cancer treatment. CDR3 coding DNA: TGCGCCAGCTTCCCGTCAGCGGGAGAAGAGACCCAGTACTTC. Translated: CASFPSAGEETQYF.